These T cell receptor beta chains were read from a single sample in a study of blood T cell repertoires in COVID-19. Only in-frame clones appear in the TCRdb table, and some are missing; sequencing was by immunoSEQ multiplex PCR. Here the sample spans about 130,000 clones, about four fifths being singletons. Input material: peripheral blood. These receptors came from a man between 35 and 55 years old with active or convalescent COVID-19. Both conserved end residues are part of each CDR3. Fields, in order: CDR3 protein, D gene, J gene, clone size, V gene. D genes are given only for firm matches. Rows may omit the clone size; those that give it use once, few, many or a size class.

cdr3_aa: CASSLGLAAGELFF; d_call: .; j_call: TRBJ2-2; clone_size: .; v_call: TRBV5-4
cdr3_aa: CASSDQGSGSPGELFF; d_call: .; j_call: TRBJ2-2; clone_size: .; v_call: TRBV6-4
cdr3_aa: CASRLTDYNEQFF; d_call: .; j_call: TRBJ2-1; clone_size: .; v_call: TRBV6-5
cdr3_aa: CASSLVADPYEQYF; d_call: .; j_call: TRBJ2-7; clone_size: .; v_call: TRBV7-2
cdr3_aa: CASSSGLAGGTDTQYF; d_call: TRBD2; j_call: TRBJ2-3; clone_size: .; v_call: TRBV7-2
cdr3_aa: CASSLRGKGNQPQHF; d_call: .; j_call: TRBJ1-5; clone_size: .; v_call: TRBV5-8
cdr3_aa: CASSMSVTNEKLFF; d_call: .; j_call: TRBJ1-4; clone_size: .; v_call: TRBV7-2
cdr3_aa: CASSYSGTSGINEQFF; d_call: TRBD2; j_call: TRBJ2-1; clone_size: .; v_call: TRBV6-5
cdr3_aa: CATSKPGQQETQYF; d_call: .; j_call: TRBJ2-5; clone_size: .; v_call: TRBV15
cdr3_aa: CASSRRTGGNNQPQHF; d_call: TRBD1; j_call: TRBJ1-5; clone_size: .; v_call: TRBV3-1/TRBV3-2
cdr3_aa: CASSLDSLAETQYF; d_call: .; j_call: TRBJ2-5; clone_size: .; v_call: TRBV11-3
cdr3_aa: CASNLQGFDTEAFF; d_call: .; j_call: TRBJ1-1; clone_size: once; v_call: TRBV2
cdr3_aa: CASSPAAGSRGYTF; d_call: .; j_call: TRBJ1-2; clone_size: .; v_call: TRBV7-8
cdr3_aa: CASSSNQGQYYGYTF; d_call: TRBD1; j_call: TRBJ1-2; clone_size: once; v_call: TRBV7-2
cdr3_aa: CASSWGSGLSSYNEQFF; d_call: .; j_call: TRBJ2-1; clone_size: .; v_call: TRBV11-2
cdr3_aa: CASSPQGATTEAFF; d_call: TRBD1; j_call: TRBJ1-1; clone_size: .; v_call: TRBV11-2